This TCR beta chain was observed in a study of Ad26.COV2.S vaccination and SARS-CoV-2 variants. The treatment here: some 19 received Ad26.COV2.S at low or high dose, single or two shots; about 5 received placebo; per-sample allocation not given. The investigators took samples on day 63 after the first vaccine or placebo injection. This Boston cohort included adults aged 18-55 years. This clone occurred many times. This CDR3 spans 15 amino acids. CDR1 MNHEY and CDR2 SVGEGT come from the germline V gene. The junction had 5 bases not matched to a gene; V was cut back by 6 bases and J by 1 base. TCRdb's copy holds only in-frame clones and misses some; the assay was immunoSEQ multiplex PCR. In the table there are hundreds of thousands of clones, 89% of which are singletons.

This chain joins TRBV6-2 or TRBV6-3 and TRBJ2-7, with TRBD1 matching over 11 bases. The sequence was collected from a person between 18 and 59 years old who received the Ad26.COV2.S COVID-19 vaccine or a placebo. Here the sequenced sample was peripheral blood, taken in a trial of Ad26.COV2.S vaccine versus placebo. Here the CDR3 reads CASRYGTGGSYEQYF. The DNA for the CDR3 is TGTGCCAGCAGATACGGGACAGGGGGATCCTACGAGCAGTACTTC.